The 17 T cell receptor beta chains below come from one sample, sequenced in a study of Graves' ophthalmopathy and Graves' hyperthyroidism. RNA transcripts were the template, and TCR beta CDR3 regions were amplified from them. First-round RT-PCR used HTBI primers; second-round multiplex PCR followed. TCRdb fed the multiplex PCR reads into MiXCR, producing one record per CDR3 protein. The table shows around 1.1 million distinct CDR3 sequences, with less than 45% occurring only once. Sequences were obtained from peripheral blood or thyroid tissue (not recorded which). The receptors derive from an adult man with Graves' hyperthyroidism.

This sequence joins TRBV20-1 and TRBJ2-2; 7 bases fit TRBD2. J gave up 5 bases and V 4 bases, and 7 bases lay outside the gene matches. Germline V gene data show CDR1 as DFQATT and CDR2 as SNEGSKA (reference sequence). This CDR3 region has 14 residues. CDR3 sequence reads: CSAKVGRYTGELFF. CDR3 nucleotide sequence: TGCAGTGCTAAGGTCGGGAGGTATACCGGGGAGCTGTTTTTT.

The V call is TRBV30, the J call TRBJ1-2, with no clear D. The CDR3 length is 10 residues. The germline V gene encodes CDR1 GTSNPN and CDR2 SVGIG (reference sequence). V was trimmed by 8 bases and J by 6 bases, leaving 10 bases between them. The CDR3 sequence is CAQNLDGYTF. CDR3 nucleotide sequence: TGTGCCCAGAACTTGGATGGCTACACCTTC.

This clonotype was counted at least ten times. This sequence joins TRBV7-9 and TRBJ1-2; D remains ambiguous. CDR3 length equals 11 residues. Trimming removed 2 bases from V and 7 bases from J, with 5 bases in between. The germline CDR1 and CDR2 sequences are SEHNR and FQNEAQ (reference sequence). CDR3 amino acids: CASSLYVGYTF. The CDR3 DNA reads as TGTGCCAGCAGCTTATATGTTGGCTACACCTTC.

The CDR3 coding sequence is TGTGCCAGCAGCCGAGTGAGAGGATCCTACGAGCAGTACTTC. It specifies CASSRVRGSYEQYF. The chain links TRBV7-8 to TRBJ2-7; D unclear. V was pared by 5 bases and J by 1 base, with 12 bases between. The length of the CDR3 is 14 residues. The V gene's germline CDR1 is SGHVS and CDR2 FQNEAQ.

This clonotype was counted a few times. A much more abundant neighbour one base away suggests this may be a read error. The chain uses TRBV19 and TRBJ2-2; D ambiguous. Trimming removed 7 bases from V and 9 bases from J, with 9 bases in between. The CDR3 length is 11 residues. Germline V gene lookup returns CDR1 LNHDA and CDR2 SQIVND (reference sequence). The CDR3 is CASNEVRELFF. The CDR3 DNA reads as TGTGCCAGTAACGAAGTTCGGGAGCTGTTTTTT.

This clonotype came up once. The rearrangement links TRBV29-1 to TRBJ2-5, with D perhaps TRBD1 (6 bases). The CDR3 is 13 amino acids. Trimming shortened V by 3 bases and J by 2 bases, and 10 bases separated the two germline ends. Germline V gene lookup returns CDR1 SQVTM and CDR2 ANQGSEA. CDR3 nucleotides: TGCAGCGTTGACGCAGGGGCTCAAGAGACCCAGTACTTC. Residues: CSVDAGAQETQYF.

A note on this clonotype: This sequence may be a read error, since a much larger clone differs from it by one base. The rearrangement joins TRBV5-1 to TRBJ1-3; 12 bases agree with TRBD1. This CDR3 region has 16 residues. Germline V gene data show CDR1 as SGHRS and CDR2 as YFSETQ. The CDR3 DNA follows: TGCGCCAGCAGCCGAGGGACAGGGGGCTTTGGAAACACCACATATTTT. It specifies CASSRGTGGFGNTTYF. The variable domain in full, completed from reference TRBV5-1 and TRBJ1-3, reads KAGVTQTPRYLIKTRGQQVTLSCSPISGHRSVSWYQQTPGQGLQFLFEYFSETQRNKGNFPGRFSGRQFSNSRSEMNVSTLELGDSALYLCASSRGTGGFGNTTYFGEGSWLTVV.

The chain is built from TRBV29-1 and TRBJ1-2; D perhaps matches TRBD1 (5 bases). The CDR3 contains 13 residues. The V end was cut by 7 bases, the J end by 7 bases, with 19 bases between. The germline gives CDR1 SQVTM, CDR2 ANQGSEA. CDR3 nucleotide sequence: TGCAGCGCCTATGACAGAATGAACACTGGCTACACCTTC. This gives the protein CSAYDRMNTGYTF.

The J gene is TRBJ2-5, the V gene TRBV10-3; 8 nucleotides line up with TRBD2. V dropped 6 bases and J dropped 5; count of bases not matched to a gene: 2. This CDR3 contains 12 residues. Germline V CDR1 and CDR2: ENHRY, SYGVKD. In DNA form, the CDR3 reads TGTGCCATCAGGTCGGGGGGGGAGACCCAGTACTTC. It translates to CAIRSGGETQYF.

Comment on this clonotype: This may stem from a read error, because a much larger clone lies one nucleotide away. The chain uses TRBV24-1 and TRBJ1-1; D perhaps matches TRBD1 (5 bases). The CDR3 totals 12 residues. The V gene's germline CDR1 is KGHDR and CDR2 SFDVKD. The CDR3 protein is CATSDPDTEASF. The CDR3 DNA sequence: TGTGCCACCAGTGACCCGGACACTGAAGCTTCCTTT.

The V call is TRBV28, the J call TRBJ1-2; 8 nucleotides match TRBD1. CDR3 length: 14 amino acids. Looked up from germline, CDR1 is MDHEN and CDR2 is SYDVKM. Trimming took 5 bases from V and 5 from J; bases not matched to a gene: 7. The CDR3 reads CASSPGQGEYGYTF. CDR3 bases: TGTGCCAGCAGTCCAGGACAGGGTGAATATGGCTACACCTTC.

As regards this clonotype: This sequence may be a read error, since a much larger clone differs from it by one base. The chain combines TRBV7-2 with TRBJ1-1; D is perhaps TRBD1 (5 bases). CDR3 length equals 14 residues. Germline V gene data show CDR1 as SGHTA and CDR2 as FQGNSA. The CDR3 region is CANSPSTVNTEAFF. DNA of the CDR3: TGTGCCAACAGCCCGTCGACAGTGAACACTGAAGCTTTCTTT.

This clonotype was seen only a few times. One junction end does not reproduce the germline sequence, and a read error may be involved. J is TRBJ2-6 and V is TRBV20-1; D is uncertain. Germline V lookup: CDR1 DFQATT, CDR2 SNEGSKA (reference sequence). This CDR3 comprises 16 residues. CDR3 residues: CSARTPDSSGVNVLTF. The CDR3 DNA reads TGCAGTGCTAGGACACCGGATAGCTCTGGGGTCAACGTCCTGACTTTC.

This clonotype was seen a few times. V and J are TRBV29-1 and TRBJ2-2; D is tentatively TRBD1 or TRBD2 (5 bases each). Germline V gives CDR1 SQVTM, CDR2 ANQGSEA. V lost 2 bases and J lost 2, with 12 bases in between. CDR3 length: 15 amino acids. In DNA form, the CDR3 reads TGCAGCGTTGAAAGCAGAGGGGTCAACACCGGGGAGCTGTTTTTT. This codes for CSVESRGVNTGELFF.

There are many counts of this clonotype. V gene TRBV12-3 or TRBV12-4 combines with J gene TRBJ1-2, with 8 bases fitting TRBD1. J lost 3 bases, V lost 2 bases, and 5 bases had no gene match. The CDR3 is 15 amino acids. In DNA form, the CDR3 reads TGTGCCAGCAGTTTACCAGGGGGCGGTGACTATGGCTACACCTTC. It is translated as CASSLPGGGDYGYTF.

In this sample, this clonotype turned up a few times. The V call is TRBV7-9, the J call TRBJ2-7; the match to TRBD1 covers 7 bases. This CDR3 has 15 residues. Germline V CDR1 and CDR2: SEHNR, FQNEAQ (reference sequence). V lost 2 bases, J lost 3 bases, and 7 bases stayed unmatched. CDR3 sequence (DNA): TGTGCCAGCAGCTTAAGGGCAGGGGGTAACTACGAGCAGTACTTC. The encoded protein is CASSLRAGGNYEQYF.

This clonotype was picked up many times. This rearrangement joins TRBV10-2 to TRBJ2-7, with D maybe TRBD2 (5 bases). Germline CDR1 is WSHSY and CDR2 is SAAADI. V lost 10 bases and J 0 bases, leaving 16 bases between the germline ends. The CDR3 runs 14 residues. The chain's CDR3 is CATDRDKLSYEQYF. The CDR3 region has the DNA TGCGCCACCGATCGGGATAAGCTCTCCTACGAGCAGTACTTC.